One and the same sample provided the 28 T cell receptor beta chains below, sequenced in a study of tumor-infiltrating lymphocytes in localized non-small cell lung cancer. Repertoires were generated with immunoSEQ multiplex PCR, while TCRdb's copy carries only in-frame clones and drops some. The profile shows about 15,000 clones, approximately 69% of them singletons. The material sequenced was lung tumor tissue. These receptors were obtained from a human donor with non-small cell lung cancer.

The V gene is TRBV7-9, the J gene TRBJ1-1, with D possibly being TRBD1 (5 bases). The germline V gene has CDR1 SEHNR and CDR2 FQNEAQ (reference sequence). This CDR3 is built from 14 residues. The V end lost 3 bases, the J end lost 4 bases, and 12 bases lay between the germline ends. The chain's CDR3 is CASSLDTAGTEAFF. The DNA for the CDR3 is TGTGCCAGCAGCTTGGACACCGCGGGCACTGAAGCTTTCTTT.

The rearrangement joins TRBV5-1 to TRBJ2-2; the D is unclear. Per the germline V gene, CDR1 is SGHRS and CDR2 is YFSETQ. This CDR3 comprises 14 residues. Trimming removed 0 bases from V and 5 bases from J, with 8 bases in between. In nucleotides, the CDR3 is TGCGCCAGCAGCTTGGATCTGGTAACCGGGGAGCTGTTTTTT. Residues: CASSLDLVTGELFF. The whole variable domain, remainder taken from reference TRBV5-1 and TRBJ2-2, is KAGVTQTPRYLIKTRGQQVTLSCSPISGHRSVSWYQQTPGQGLQFLFEYFSETQRNKGNFPGRFSGRQFSNSRSEMNVSTLELGDSALYLCASSLDLVTGELFFGEGSRLTVL.

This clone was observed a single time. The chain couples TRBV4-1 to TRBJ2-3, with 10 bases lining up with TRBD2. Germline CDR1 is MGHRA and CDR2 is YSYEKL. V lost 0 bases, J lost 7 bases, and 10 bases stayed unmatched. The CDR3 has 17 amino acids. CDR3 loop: CASSQESPSGSPYTQYF. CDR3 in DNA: TGCGCCAGCAGCCAAGAGAGTCCTAGCGGGAGCCCCTATACGCAGTATTTT.

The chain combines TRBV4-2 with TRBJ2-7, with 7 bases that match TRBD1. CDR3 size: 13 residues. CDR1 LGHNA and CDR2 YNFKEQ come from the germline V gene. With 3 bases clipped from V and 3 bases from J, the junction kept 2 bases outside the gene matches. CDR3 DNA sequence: TGTGCCAGCAGCCACGGGGACAGCTACGAGCAGTACTTC. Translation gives CASSHGDSYEQYF.

CDR3 region: CASRSSGTYRHEQYF. In DNA, the CDR3 is TGTGCCAGCAGATCCTCCGGGACCTACCGTCACGAGCAGTACTTC. The chain recombines TRBV28 with TRBJ2-7; D possibly matches TRBD1 or TRBD2 (5 bases each). Germline CDR1 is MDHEN and CDR2 is SYDVKM. V was trimmed by 6 bases and J by 5 bases, leaving 20 bases between them. The CDR3 is 15 residues long.

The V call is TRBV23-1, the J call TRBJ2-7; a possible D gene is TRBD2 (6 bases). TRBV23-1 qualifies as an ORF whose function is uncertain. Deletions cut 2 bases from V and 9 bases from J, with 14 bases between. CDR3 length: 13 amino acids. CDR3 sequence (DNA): TGCGCCAGCAGTCAAAATTCGGAGGGAAGGCAGTACTTC. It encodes CASSQNSEGRQYF.

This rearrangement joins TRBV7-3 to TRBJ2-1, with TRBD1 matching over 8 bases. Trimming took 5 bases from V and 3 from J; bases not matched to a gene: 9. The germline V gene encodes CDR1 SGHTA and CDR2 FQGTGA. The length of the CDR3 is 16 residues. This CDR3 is CASSPFDRGIYNEQFF. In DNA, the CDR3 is TGTGCCAGCAGCCCCTTCGACAGGGGAATCTACAATGAGCAGTTCTTC.

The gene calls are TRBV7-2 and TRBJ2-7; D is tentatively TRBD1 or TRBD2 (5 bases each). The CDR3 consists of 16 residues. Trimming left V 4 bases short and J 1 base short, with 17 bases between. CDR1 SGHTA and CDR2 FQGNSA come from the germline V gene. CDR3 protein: CASSYYGTRYSYEQYF. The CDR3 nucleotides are TGTGCCAGCAGCTATTACGGGACGCGGTATTCCTACGAGCAGTACTTC.

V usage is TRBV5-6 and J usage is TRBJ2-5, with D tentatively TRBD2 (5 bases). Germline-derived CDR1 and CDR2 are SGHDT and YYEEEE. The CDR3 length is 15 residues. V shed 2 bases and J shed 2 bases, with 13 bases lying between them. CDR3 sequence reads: CASSLKRDQQETQYF. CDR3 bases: TGTGCCAGCAGCTTAAAACGGGATCAACAAGAGACCCAGTACTTC.

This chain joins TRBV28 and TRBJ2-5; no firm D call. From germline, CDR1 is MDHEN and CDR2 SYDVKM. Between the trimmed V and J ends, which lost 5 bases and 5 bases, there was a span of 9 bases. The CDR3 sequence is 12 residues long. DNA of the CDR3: TGTGCCAGCAGTCCGGAGCTTGAGACCCAGTACTTC. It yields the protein CASSPELETQYF. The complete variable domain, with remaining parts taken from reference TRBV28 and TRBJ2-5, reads DVKVTQSSRYLVKRTGEKVFLECVQDMDHENMFWYRQDPGLGLRLIYFSYDVKMKEKGDIPEGYSVSREKKERFSLILESASTNQTSMYLCASSPELETQYFGPGTRLLVL.

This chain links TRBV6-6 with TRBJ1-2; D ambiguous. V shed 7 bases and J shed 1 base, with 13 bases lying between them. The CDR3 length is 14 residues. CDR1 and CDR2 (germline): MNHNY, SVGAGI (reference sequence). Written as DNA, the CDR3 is TGTGCCAGCACCCAACCTCCAATTAACTATGGCTACACCTTC. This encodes CASTQPPINYGYTF.

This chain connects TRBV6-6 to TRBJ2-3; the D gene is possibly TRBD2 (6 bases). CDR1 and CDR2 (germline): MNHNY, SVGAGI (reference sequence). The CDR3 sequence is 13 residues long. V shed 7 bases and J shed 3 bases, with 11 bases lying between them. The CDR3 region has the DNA TGTGCCAGCAACCCTGCGGGAACAGATACGCAGTATTTT. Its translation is CASNPAGTDTQYF.

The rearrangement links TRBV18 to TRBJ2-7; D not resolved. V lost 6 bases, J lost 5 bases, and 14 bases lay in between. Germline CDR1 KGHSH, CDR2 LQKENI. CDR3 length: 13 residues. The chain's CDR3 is CASSDARANEQYF. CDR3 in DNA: TGTGCCAGCTCGGACGCTAGGGCTAACGAGCAGTACTTC.

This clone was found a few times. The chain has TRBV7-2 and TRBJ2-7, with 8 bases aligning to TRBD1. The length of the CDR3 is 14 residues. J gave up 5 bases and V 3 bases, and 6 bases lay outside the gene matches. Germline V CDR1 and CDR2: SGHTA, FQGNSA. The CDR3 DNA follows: TGTGCCAGCAGCTTCCAGGGGGCGCTCCACGAGCAGTACTTC. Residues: CASSFQGALHEQYF. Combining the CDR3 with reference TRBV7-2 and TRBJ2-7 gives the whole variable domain GAGVSQSPSNKVTEKGKDVELRCDPISGHTALYWYRQSLGQGLEFLIYFQGNSAPDKSGLPSDRFSAERTGGSVSTLTIQRTQQEDSAVYLCASSFQGALHEQYFGPGTRLTVT.

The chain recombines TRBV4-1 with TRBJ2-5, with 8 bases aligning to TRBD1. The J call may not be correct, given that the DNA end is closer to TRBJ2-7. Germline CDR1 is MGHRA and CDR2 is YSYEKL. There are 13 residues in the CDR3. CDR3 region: CASSLGGQDEQYF. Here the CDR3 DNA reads TGCGCCAGCAGCCTAGGGGGACAGGACGAGCAGTACTTC.

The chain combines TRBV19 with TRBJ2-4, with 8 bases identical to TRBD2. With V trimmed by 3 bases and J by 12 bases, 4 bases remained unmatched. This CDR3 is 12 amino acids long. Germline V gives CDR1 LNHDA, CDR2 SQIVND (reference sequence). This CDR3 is CASSIGGESQYF. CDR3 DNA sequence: TGTGCCAGTAGTATCGGGGGGGAGTCTCAGTACTTC.

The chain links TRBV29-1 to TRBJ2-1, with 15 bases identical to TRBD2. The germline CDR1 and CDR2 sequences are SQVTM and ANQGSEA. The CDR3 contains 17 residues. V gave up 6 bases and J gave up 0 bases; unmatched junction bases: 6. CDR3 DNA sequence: TGCAGCGTCTATGGACTAGCGGGAGGGCCCTCCTACAATGAGCAGTTCTTC. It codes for CSVYGLAGGPSYNEQFF.

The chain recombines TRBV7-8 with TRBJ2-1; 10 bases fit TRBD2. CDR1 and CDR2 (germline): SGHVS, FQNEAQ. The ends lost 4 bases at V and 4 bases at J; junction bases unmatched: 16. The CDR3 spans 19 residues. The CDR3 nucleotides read TGTGCCAGCAGCTCCTCGGTGCTAGCGGGAGTCGGGGGGTACAATGAGCAGTTCTTC. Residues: CASSSSVLAGVGGYNEQFF.

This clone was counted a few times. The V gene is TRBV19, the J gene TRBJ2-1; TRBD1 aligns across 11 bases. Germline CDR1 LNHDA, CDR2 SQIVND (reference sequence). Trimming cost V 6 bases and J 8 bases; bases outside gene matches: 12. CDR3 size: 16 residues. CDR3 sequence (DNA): TGTGCCAGTAGCGCCTTCGGACAGGGGGCTAGTCATGAGCAGTTCTTC. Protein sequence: CASSAFGQGASHEQFF.

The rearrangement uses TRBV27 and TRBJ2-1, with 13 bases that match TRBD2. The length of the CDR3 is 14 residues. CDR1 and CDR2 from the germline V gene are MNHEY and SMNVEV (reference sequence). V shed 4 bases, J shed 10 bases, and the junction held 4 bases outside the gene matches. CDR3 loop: CASSSGLAGREQFF. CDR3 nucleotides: TGTGCCAGCAGTTCGGGACTAGCGGGAAGGGAGCAGTTCTTC.

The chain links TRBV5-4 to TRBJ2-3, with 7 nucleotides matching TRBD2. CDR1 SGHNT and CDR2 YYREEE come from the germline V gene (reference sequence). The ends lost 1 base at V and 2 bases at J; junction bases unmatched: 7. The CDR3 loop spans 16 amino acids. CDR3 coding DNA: TGTGCCAGCAGCTTGACAGCCCGGGGGGACACAGATACGCAGTATTTT. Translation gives CASSLTARGDTDTQYF.

CDR3 in amino acids: CSVEVGVYGYTF. In DNA, the CDR3 is TGCAGCGTTGAAGTAGGGGTCTATGGCTACACCTTC. The chain carries TRBV29-1 and TRBJ1-2, with TRBD1 as a possible D gene (5 bases). The CDR3 spans 12 residues. Germline lookup yields CDR1 SQVTM and CDR2 ANQGSEA. V was cut by 1 base and J by 4 bases, with 7 bases left in between.

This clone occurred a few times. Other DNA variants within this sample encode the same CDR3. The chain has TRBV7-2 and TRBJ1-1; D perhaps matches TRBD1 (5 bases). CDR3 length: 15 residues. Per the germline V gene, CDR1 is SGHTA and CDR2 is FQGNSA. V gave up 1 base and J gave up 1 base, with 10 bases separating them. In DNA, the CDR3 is TGTGCCAGCAGCTTAGTTAGACAGAGGAACACTGAAGCTTTCTTT. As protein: CASSLVRQRNTEAFF.

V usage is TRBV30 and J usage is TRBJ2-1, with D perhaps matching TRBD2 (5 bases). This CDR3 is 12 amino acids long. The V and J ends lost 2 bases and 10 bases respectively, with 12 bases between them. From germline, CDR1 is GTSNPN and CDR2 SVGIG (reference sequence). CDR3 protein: CAWSRGLSEQFF. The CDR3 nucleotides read TGTGCCTGGAGTAGAGGGTTAAGCGAGCAGTTCTTC.

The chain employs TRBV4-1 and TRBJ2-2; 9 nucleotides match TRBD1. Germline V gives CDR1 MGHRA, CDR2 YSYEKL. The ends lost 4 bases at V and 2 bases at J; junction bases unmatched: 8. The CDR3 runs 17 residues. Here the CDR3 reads CASSRGEGQGNTGELFF. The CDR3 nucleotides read TGCGCCAGCAGCCGGGGGGAGGGACAGGGAAACACCGGGGAGCTGTTTTTT.

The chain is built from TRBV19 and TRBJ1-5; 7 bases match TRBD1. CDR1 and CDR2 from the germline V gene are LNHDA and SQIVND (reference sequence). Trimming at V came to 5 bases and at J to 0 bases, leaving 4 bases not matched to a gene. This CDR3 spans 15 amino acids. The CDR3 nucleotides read TGTGCCAGTAGTGGACAGGTTTATAGCAATCAGCCCCAGCATTTT. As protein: CASSGQVYSNQPQHF.

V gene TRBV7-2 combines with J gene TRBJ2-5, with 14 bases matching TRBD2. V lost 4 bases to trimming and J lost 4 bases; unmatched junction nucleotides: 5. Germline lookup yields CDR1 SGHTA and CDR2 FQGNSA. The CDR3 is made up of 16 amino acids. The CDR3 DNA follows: TGTGCCAGCAGCTCAGGACTAGCGGGAGGCCGAGAGACCCAGTACTTC. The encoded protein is CASSSGLAGGRETQYF.

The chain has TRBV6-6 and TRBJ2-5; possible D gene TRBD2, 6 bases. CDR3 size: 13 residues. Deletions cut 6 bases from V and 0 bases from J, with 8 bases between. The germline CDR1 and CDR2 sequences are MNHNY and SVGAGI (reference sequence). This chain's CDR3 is CASRRDYQETQYF. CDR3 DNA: TGTGCCAGCAGGCGGGACTACCAAGAGACCCAGTACTTC.